These 29 T cell receptor beta chains were sequenced from one sample in a study of CD8 T cell repertoires and HIV-1 epitope variants. Here immunoSEQ multiplex PCR was the method, and the copy in TCRdb shows in-frame clones only, minus some. The data hold 1,500 to 2,000 clones, with 73% observed a single time. These receptors' antigens are unknown. Specimen: cultured CD8+ T cells derived from PBMCs. These receptors were taken from a male donor with HIV.

On this clone: The junction and the germline gene differ at one end; a read error may be behind it. The CDR3 region has the DNA TGTGCCAGCAGCCACACGGGAAATGGGCAGTTCTTC. As protein: CASSHTGNGQFF. J is TRBJ2-1 and V is TRBV13, with D possibly matching TRBD2 (5 bases). CDR3 size: 12 residues. Germline V lookup: CDR1 PRHDT, CDR2 FYEKMQ (reference sequence).

Relative to its sample, this clone is hyperexpanded. The J gene is TRBJ1-1, the V gene TRBV28; 10 bases are shared with TRBD1. Germline V lookup: CDR1 MDHEN, CDR2 SYDVKM. The junction had 12 bases not matched to a gene; V was cut back by 4 bases and J by 4 bases. This CDR3 is built from 17 residues. The CDR3, as DNA: TGTGCCAGCAGTTCCCCCGGGACAGGGGTGATTTCCACTGAAGCTTTCTTT. Translated, it gives CASSSPGTGVISTEAFF.

V usage is TRBV5-6 and J usage is TRBJ1-1; D gene unclear. Trimming removed 3 bases from V and 0 bases from J, with 6 bases in between. Germline loops: CDR1 SGHDT, CDR2 YYEEEE. This CDR3 region has 13 residues. The CDR3 coding sequence is TGTGCCAGCAGCTGGGCTTTGAACACTGAAGCTTTCTTT. It yields the protein CASSWALNTEAFF.

The chain links TRBV6-1 to TRBJ2-6, with D perhaps matching TRBD1 (6 bases). Trimming took 0 bases from V and 7 from J, leaving 19 bases between them. The CDR3 consists of 18 residues. CDR1 is MNHNS and CDR2 is SASEGT in the germline V gene. DNA of the CDR3: TGTGCCAGCAGTGAAGCGACGAGGGTGACAGGCACTGCCAACGTCCTGACTTTC. Protein sequence: CASSEATRVTGTANVLTF.

Written as DNA, the CDR3 is TGTGCCACCAGCAGAGATAGGGCGCCAAACACTGAAGCTTTCTTT. Residues: CATSRDRAPNTEAFF. The chain carries TRBV15 and TRBJ1-1; no reliable D call. Germline lookup yields CDR1 LNHNV and CDR2 YYDKDF (reference sequence). V gave up 0 bases and J gave up 2 bases, with 10 bases separating them. The CDR3 consists of 15 residues.

The J gene is TRBJ2-2, the V gene TRBV4-2; 9 bases line up with TRBD2. Looked up from germline, CDR1 is LGHNA and CDR2 is YNFKEQ. Unmatched junction bases numbered 3, after V lost 3 bases and J lost 1 base. The CDR3 length is 16 residues. CDR3 region: CASSQTAGGNTGELFF. CDR3 DNA sequence: TGTGCCAGCAGCCAGACAGCGGGGGGGAACACCGGGGAGCTGTTTTTT.

The chain has TRBV9 and TRBJ2-5; 8 positions agree with TRBD1. Germline V gives CDR1 SGDLS, CDR2 YYNGEE. Trimming removed 0 bases from V and 5 bases from J; junction bases left unmatched: 6. This CDR3 has 15 residues. The CDR3 is CASSVGQGARETQYF. The CDR3 DNA follows: TGTGCCAGCAGCGTAGGGCAGGGGGCGCGGGAGACCCAGTACTTC.

V gene TRBV5-4 combines with J gene TRBJ2-1; 8 bases map to TRBD2. Germline V gene lookup returns CDR1 SGHNT and CDR2 YYREEE (reference sequence). J lost 0 bases, V lost 3 bases, and 2 bases had no gene match. This CDR3 comprises 15 residues. CDR3: CASSSGTSSYNEQFF. The DNA for the CDR3 is TGTGCCAGCAGCTCCGGGACTAGCTCCTACAATGAGCAGTTCTTC.

V gene TRBV28 combines with J gene TRBJ1-4; D remains ambiguous. Germline V gene sequence: CDR1 MDHEN, CDR2 SYDVKM. V was cut by 3 bases and J by 8 bases, with 13 bases left in between. The CDR3 spans 14 residues. CDR3 coding DNA: TGTGCCAGCAGTTTCTACAGAGGCAACGAAAAACTGTTTTTT. Protein sequence: CASSFYRGNEKLFF.

There are a few counts of this clone. V and J are TRBV7-8 and TRBJ2-1; D ambiguous. The length of the CDR3 is 14 residues. Germline V lookup: CDR1 SGHVS, CDR2 FQNEAQ. V shed 1 base and J shed 0 bases, with 4 bases lying between them. The CDR3 loop is CASSLDSSYNEQFF. CDR3 DNA sequence: TGTGCCAGCAGCTTAGATAGCTCCTACAATGAGCAGTTCTTC.

This clone was counted once. The chain combines TRBV30 with TRBJ2-3; D is ambiguous. There are 14 residues in the CDR3. The V end lost 1 base, the J end lost 6 bases, and 14 bases lay between the germline ends. Germline-derived CDR1 and CDR2 are GTSNPN and SVGIG (reference sequence). CDR3 nucleotides: TGTGCCTGGAGTGGTGAGGTTGTTGGCGATACGCAGTATTTT. This sequence encodes CAWSGEVVGDTQYF. Drawing the rest from reference TRBV30 and TRBJ2-3, the complete variable domain is SQTIHQWPATLVQPVGSPLSLECTVEGTSNPNLYWYRQAAGRGLQLLFYSVGIGQISSEVPQNLSASRPQDRQFILSSKKLLLSDSGFYLCAWSGEVVGDTQYFGPGTRLTVL.

The chain combines TRBV7-8 with TRBJ1-1, with D hard to call. This CDR3 is built from 15 residues. V shed 5 bases and J shed 7 bases, with 20 bases lying between them. Germline values: CDR1 SGHVS, CDR2 FQNEAQ. CDR3 amino acids: CASSPGLGGVGEAFF. CDR3 sequence (DNA): TGTGCCAGCAGCCCCGGCCTCGGTGGAGTAGGTGAAGCTTTCTTT.

The gene calls are TRBV9 and TRBJ2-1; D call uncertain. Germline CDR1 is SGDLS and CDR2 is YYNGEE. The CDR3 covers 15 residues. V dropped 4 bases and J dropped 2 bases, with 13 bases sitting between them. CDR3 in DNA: TGTGCCAGCAGCCCCTGGGCCAAGGCCTACAATGAGCAGTTCTTC. Translating it yields CASSPWAKAYNEQFF.

The chain couples TRBV4-3 to TRBJ2-2; TRBD1 or TRBD2 may be the D gene (5 bases each). Germline values: CDR1 LGHNA, CDR2 YSLEER. The CDR3 is 15 amino acids. The V gene lost 1 base and the J gene lost 7 bases, with 13 bases spanning the gap. In DNA, the CDR3 is TGCGCCAGCAGCCAAGTGCAGGGCGGGTTCGGGGAGCTGTTTTTT. Protein sequence: CASSQVQGGFGELFF.

This rearrangement joins TRBV4-1 to TRBJ2-7; 11 positions agree with TRBD2. Germline CDR1 is MGHRA and CDR2 is YSYEKL. The CDR3 is 16 amino acids. Germline trimming cut 0 bases from V and 0 bases from J; bases unmatched to any gene: 1. The CDR3 DNA reads as TGCGCCAGCAGCCAAGAAACTAGCGGGAGCTCCTACGAGCAGTACTTC. Its protein product is CASSQETSGSSYEQYF.

The chain couples TRBV6-6 to TRBJ2-5; TRBD1 aligns across 12 bases. The CDR3 runs 16 residues. The trim removed 5 bases at V and 5 bases at J, leaving 9 bases unmatched. CDR1 MNHNY and CDR2 SVGAGI come from the germline V gene (reference sequence). The CDR3 here is CASSQGQGAFSETQYF. The DNA of the CDR3 is TGTGCCAGCAGTCAGGGACAGGGGGCGTTTTCCGAGACCCAGTACTTC.

This chain joins TRBV30 and TRBJ2-2, with D perhaps TRBD1 or TRBD2 (5 bases each). V was clipped by 0 bases and J by 3 bases, with 8 bases between them. Germline CDR1 and CDR2: GTSNPN and SVGIG (reference sequence). This CDR3 region has 14 residues. The CDR3 DNA follows: TGTGCCTGGAGTGTATTGGGGGACACCGGGGAGCTGTTTTTT. It specifies CAWSVLGDTGELFF.

This clone was counted a single time. This chain uses TRBV19 with TRBJ1-1; D may be TRBD1 (5 bases). CDR3 size: 15 residues. With 5 bases removed from V and 0 bases from J, the gap between germline ends came to 13 bases. Germline V gene lookup returns CDR1 LNHDA and CDR2 SQIVND (reference sequence). CDR3: CASSDYGALNTEAFF. As DNA, the CDR3 is TGTGCCAGTAGTGATTACGGGGCTCTGAACACTGAAGCTTTCTTT.

The chain uses TRBV19 and TRBJ1-5; D ambiguous. The V gene's germline CDR1 is LNHDA and CDR2 SQIVND (reference sequence). The CDR3 consists of 13 residues. V was shortened by 1 base and J by 5 bases, with 6 bases between the two germline ends. In nucleotides, the CDR3 is TGTGCCAGTAGTATAGCCATCCATCAGCCCCAGCATTTT. Protein product: CASSIAIHQPQHF.

This CDR3 reads CASSDRDLEQYF. CDR3 DNA sequence: TGTGCCAGCAGCGACCGGGACCTCGAGCAGTACTTC. This chain uses TRBV5-4 with TRBJ2-7, with D perhaps assigned TRBD1 or TRBD2 (5 bases each). The germline V gene has CDR1 SGHNT and CDR2 YYREEE (reference sequence). Trimming pared 4 bases from V and 6 bases from J, leaving 11 bases between. The length of the CDR3 is 12 residues. Full variable domain (remainder filled in from reference TRBV5-4 and TRBJ2-7): ETGVTQSPTHLIKTRGQQVTLRCSSQSGHNTVSWYQQALGQGPQFIFQYYREEENGRGNFPPRFSGLQFPNYSSELNVNALELDDSALYLCASSDRDLEQYFGPGTRLTVT.

This clone was seen a few times. The chain recombines TRBV5-5 with TRBJ1-1; TRBD1 matches 9 bases. Germline V gene sequence: CDR1 SGHKS, CDR2 YYEKEE (reference sequence). V trimming: 5 bases; J trimming: 3 bases; junction bases outside the gene matches: 2. This CDR3 is 13 amino acids long. CDR3 sequence (DNA): TGTGCCAGCAGTCGGACAGGGGACACTGAAGCTTTCTTT. This codes for CASSRTGDTEAFF. The whole variable domain, filled in from reference TRBV5-5 and TRBJ1-1, reads DAGVTQSPTHLIKTRGQQVTLRCSPISGHKSVSWYQQVLGQGPQFIFQYYEKEERGRGNFPDRFSARQFPNYSSELNVNALLLGDSALYLCASSRTGDTEAFFGQGTRLTVV.

The chain joins TRBV6-5 to TRBJ2-4; possible D gene TRBD1, 5 bases. The CDR3 consists of 15 residues. The V gene's germline CDR1 is MNHEY and CDR2 SVGAGI. V was pared by 5 bases and J by 7 bases, with 18 bases between. The CDR3 sequence: CASSPQAQATNIQYF. The CDR3 DNA follows: TGTGCCAGCAGTCCACAGGCCCAGGCTACTAACATTCAGTACTTC.

This clone was seen a single time. The gene calls are TRBV7-8 and TRBJ2-1, with 15 bases fitting TRBD2. From germline, CDR1 is SGHVS and CDR2 FQNEAQ. Trimming removed 4 bases from V and 7 bases from J; junction bases left unmatched: 2. The CDR3 runs to 15 residues. CDR3 protein: CASSWGLAGGNEQFF. Here the CDR3 DNA reads TGTGCCAGCAGCTGGGGACTAGCGGGGGGAAATGAGCAGTTCTTC.

This chain connects TRBV7-9 to TRBJ2-2; D gene ambiguous. CDR1 is SEHNR, CDR2 FQNEAQ, per germline (reference sequence). Trimming shortened V by 2 bases and J by 1 base, and 11 bases separated the two germline ends. The CDR3 has 16 amino acids. CDR3 in amino acids: CASSLPQAVNTGELFF. The DNA for the CDR3 is TGTGCCAGCAGCTTACCCCAGGCGGTGAACACCGGGGAGCTGTTTTTT. Full variable domain (rest looked up from reference TRBV7-9 and TRBJ2-2): DTGVSQNPRHKITKRGQNVTFRCDPISEHNRLYWYRQTLGQGPEFLTYFQNEAQLEKSRLLSDRFSAERPKGSFSTLEIQRTEQGDSAMYLCASSLPQAVNTGELFFGEGSRLTVL.

This clone was picked up a small number of times. The CDR3 loop reads CASSYSDPANTEAFF. CDR3 coding DNA: TGTGCCAGCAGTTACTCGGACCCCGCGAACACTGAAGCTTTCTTT. The chain has TRBV6-5 and TRBJ1-1; no clear D gene. The CDR3 contains 15 residues. Trimming left V 0 bases short and J 1 base short, with 9 bases between. Germline values: CDR1 MNHEY, CDR2 SVGAGI.

The chain employs TRBV11-3 and TRBJ2-1; TRBD2 agrees at 12 bases. The CDR3 has 14 residues. The V gene's germline CDR1 is SGHNT and CDR2 YENEEA. Trimming took 5 bases from V and 7 from J; bases not matched to a gene: 3. CDR3: CASSLAGGTNEQFF. CDR3 DNA sequence: TGTGCCAGCAGCCTAGCGGGGGGGACGAATGAGCAGTTCTTC.

The chain combines TRBV7-9 with TRBJ2-1, with D perhaps given as TRBD1 or TRBD2 (5 bases each). This CDR3 has 15 amino acids. The germline V and J ends were trimmed by 1 base and 0 bases, with 7 bases remaining between them. The germline CDR1 and CDR2 sequences are SEHNR and FQNEAQ (reference sequence). DNA of the CDR3: TGTGCCAGCAGCTTAGAGGGGAGCTCCTACAATGAGCAGTTCTTC. It yields the protein CASSLEGSSYNEQFF.

This CDR3 reads CASGQDTGELFF. The CDR3 region has the DNA TGTGCCAGCGGCCAAGACACCGGGGAGCTGTTTTTT. The V and J genes are TRBV9 and TRBJ2-2; D not resolved. The ends were cut back, 7 bases at V and 3 bases at J, with 7 bases in the middle. CDR1 is SGDLS, CDR2 YYNGEE, per germline. The CDR3 consists of 12 residues.

This clone appeared once. This sequence joins TRBV28 and TRBJ2-1; weak D call: TRBD1 (5 bases). Trimming took 10 bases from V and 4 from J, leaving 20 bases between them. CDR1 MDHEN and CDR2 SYDVKM come from the germline V gene. The CDR3 is made up of 15 amino acids. The CDR3 loop reads CATSPRVRGYNEQFF. CDR3 in DNA: TGTGCCACCTCACCACGGGTTAGGGGATACAATGAGCAGTTCTTC.